This T cell receptor beta chain was documented in a study of PD-L1 blockade in urothelial cancer. Libraries were prepared by immunoSEQ multiplex PCR; TCRdb keeps only in-frame clonotypes and omits some of them. The table includes 100,000 to 150,000 clones, roughly 88% detected once. Time point in this sample: peripheral blood 6 weeks after treatment start. Per-patient samples, pretreatment and on-treatment, numbered 1 to 8. The material was PBMCs, obtained around atezolizumab (anti-PD-L1) treatment. The sequence was collected from a man between 45 and 60 years old with urothelial cancer.

The CDR3 DNA reads as TGTGCCAGCAATACAAGGAGGAACACCATATATTTT. This sequence encodes CASNTRRNTIYF. V gene TRBV6-5 combines with J gene TRBJ1-3; D is ambiguous. V lost 7 bases to trimming and J lost 7 bases, with 11 bases between them. The CDR3 has 12 amino acids. Germline CDR1 MNHEY, CDR2 SVGAGI.